These T cell receptor beta chains were read from a single sample in a study of cytomegalovirus exposure and HLA in healthy donors. The table came from immunoSEQ multiplex PCR; TCRdb's copy has only in-frame clones and leaves some out. The sample has around 160,000 clones; around three quarters are singletons. Sequences were obtained from PBMCs. Every receptor here comes from a woman aged 40 to 55 in good health and CMV-seropositive. Both conserved end residues are trimmed from each CDR3. The order of the fields is V gene, CDR3 protein.

TRBV6-5	ASSIDRAAGNIQY
TRBV28	ASSPRTGNTEAF
TRBV6-5	ASSHRVSYGYT
TRBV2	ATTGNLGGYT
TRBV27	ASSLPDRTYEQY
TRBV10-3	AIRGGTGNSPLH
TRBV4-1	ASSQGVLNTEAF
TRBV14	ASSPLGGTGVSGANVLT
TRBV6-5	ASSYQGTGTYEQY
TRBV5-1	ASSSTSGLTYEQY